One and the same sample provided the 6 T cell receptor beta chains below, sequenced in a study of blood T cell repertoires in COVID-19. Profiled with immunoSEQ multiplex PCR; TCRdb holds only in-frame clones, not every one. The sample consists of roughly 130,000 clones, around 90% of them appearing once. Sequenced input: peripheral blood. These receptors were taken from a man in his 60s with COVID-19, enrolled during active disease.

The rearrangement uses TRBV5-1 and TRBJ1-2, with 8 nucleotides matching TRBD1. V lost 2 bases, J lost 7 bases, and 13 bases stayed unmatched. Germline V CDR1 and CDR2: SGHRS, YFSETQ. The CDR3 spans 16 residues. CDR3 coding DNA: TGCGCCAGCAGCTTCGGAGACAGGGGTTTGCGTTTTGGCTACACCTTC. It encodes CASSFGDRGLRFGYTF.

The rearrangement uses TRBV19 and TRBJ1-2; 7 nucleotides match TRBD1. Trimming at V came to 2 bases and at J to 7 bases, leaving 7 bases not matched to a gene. Germline V gives CDR1 LNHDA, CDR2 SQIVND (reference sequence). This CDR3 is built from 14 residues. CDR3 amino acids: CASSISRTGFGYTF. The CDR3 DNA follows: TGTGCCAGTAGTATATCCCGGACAGGTTTTGGCTACACCTTC.

DNA for the CDR3: TGTGCTAGTGGATTGACAGATTACAATGAGCAGTTCTTC. Translation gives CASGLTDYNEQFF. The chain links TRBV12-5 to TRBJ2-1, with TRBD1 as a possible D gene (5 bases). V lost 6 bases and J lost 4, with 10 bases in between. The CDR3 has 13 amino acids. Germline CDR1 reads LGHNT; CDR2 reads FRNRAP.

This clone showed up just once. The rearrangement joins TRBV7-3 to TRBJ2-1, with TRBD2 as a possible D gene (5 bases). CDR1 SGHTA and CDR2 FQGTGA come from the germline V gene. Trimming pared 2 bases from V and 5 bases from J, leaving 16 bases between. The CDR3 is made up of 16 amino acids. This CDR3 reads CASSLGPLGADNEQFF. CDR3 nucleotide sequence: TGTGCCAGCAGCTTAGGGCCCCTAGGAGCGGACAATGAGCAGTTCTTC.

This clone was observed a few times. The genes are TRBV2 and TRBJ2-1; 7 nucleotides agree with TRBD2. The germline V gene has CDR1 SNHLY and CDR2 FYNNEI. V trimming: 7 bases; J trimming: 5 bases; junction bases outside the gene matches: 8. This CDR3 spans 14 amino acids. The CDR3 sequence: CASNGRDYDNEQFF. In DNA form, the CDR3 reads TGTGCCAGCAACGGGCGGGACTACGACAATGAGCAGTTCTTC.

This chain links TRBV27 with TRBJ2-1; 9 nucleotides match TRBD2. The CDR3 has 13 residues. CDR1 and CDR2 (germline): MNHEY, SMNVEV (reference sequence). J gave up 8 bases and V 4 bases, and 3 bases lay outside the gene matches. The CDR3 DNA reads as TGTGCCAGCAGTTCGCGGGAGGGCGATGAGCAGTTCTTC. It codes for CASSSREGDEQFF.